The 6 T cell receptor beta chains presented below share a single source sample, sequenced in a study of T cells after yellow fever vaccination. TCRdb recomputed calls from the 5' RACE reads with MiXCR, one row per CDR3 protein. Altogether about 340,000 distinct CDR3 sequences are present, approximately 12% being singletons, with the ten largest covering 2.5% to 3.5%. The sample in question was CD4+ T cells sorted from PBMCs, obtained 15 days after the yellow fever booster vaccination. These receptors all stem from a young man who received the YFV17D yellow fever vaccine.

This rearrangement joins TRBV24-1 to TRBJ2-2; no clear D. The CDR3 spans 13 residues. CDR1 is KGHDR and CDR2 is SFDVKD in the germline V gene. Deletions cut 3 bases from V and 6 bases from J, with 7 bases between. The CDR3 is CATSDPPAGELFF. The CDR3 region has the DNA TGTGCCACCAGTGATCCGCCAGCCGGGGAGCTGTTTTTT.

This clonotype has just a few counts. The V and J genes are TRBV7-8 and TRBJ1-2, with D tentatively TRBD1 (6 bases). The CDR3 totals 16 residues. Trimming shortened V by 1 base and J by 4 bases, and 16 bases separated the two germline ends. Germline V gives CDR1 SGHVS, CDR2 FQNEAQ. CDR3 DNA sequence: TGTGCCAGCAGCTTAGTTGAGGGGGTAGTTGGCTATGGCTACACCTTC. Encoded protein: CASSLVEGVVGYGYTF.

This clonotype was counted only a few times. This sequence joins TRBV28 and TRBJ1-1; D remains ambiguous. CDR1 MDHEN and CDR2 SYDVKM come from the germline V gene. The length of the CDR3 is 13 residues. The V end was cut by 7 bases, the J end by 3 bases, with 12 bases between. The DNA for the CDR3 is TGTGCCAGCACCCCCGGGGTGCACACTGAAGCTTTCTTT. The encoded protein is CASTPGVHTEAFF.

V usage is TRBV6-2 or TRBV6-3 and J usage is TRBJ1-1; D unclear. CDR1 MNHEY and CDR2 SVGEGT come from the germline V gene. The CDR3 extends over 13 amino acids. V lost 2 bases and J 0 bases, leaving 4 bases between the germline ends. The CDR3 region has the DNA TGTGCCAGCAGTTACGAGTTGAACACTGAAGCTTTCTTT. Residues: CASSYELNTEAFF.

The rearrangement uses TRBV7-2 and TRBJ2-5; TRBD2 is a possible D gene (5 bases). The CDR3 is 13 residues long. V lost 2 bases and J 5 bases, leaving 9 bases between the germline ends. Germline CDR1 reads SGHTA; CDR2 reads FQGNSA. CDR3 DNA sequence: TGTGCCAGCAGCTTAAGGGAGATTGAGACCCAGTACTTC. It specifies CASSLREIETQYF.

The chain joins TRBV4-3 to TRBJ2-6; possible D gene TRBD1, 6 bases. V was shortened by 0 bases and J by 4 bases, with 16 bases between the two germline ends. This CDR3 has 18 amino acids. Germline CDR1 LGHNA, CDR2 YSLEER. The CDR3 region is CASSQDALGAQGANVLTF. The CDR3 coding sequence is TGCGCCAGCAGCCAAGATGCTTTGGGGGCGCAAGGGGCCAACGTCCTGACTTTC.